This is a list of T cell receptor beta chains from one sample in a study of identical twins. TCRdb reprocessed the 5' RACE reads via MiXCR and lists one record per CDR3 protein. Of approximately 500,000 distinct CDR3 sequences in the sample, 15% are singletons; the top ten hold nearly 0.45%. The sample was also reused in another study, on yellow fever vaccine responses in identical twins.

The sample was CD4+ T cells sorted from blood. These receptors were collected from a woman aged 18-29 years in good health. Each CDR3 is given with its conserved first and last residue. Each record gives: V gene, CDR3 length, J gene, clone size, D gene, CDR3 protein, CDR3 DNA. D genes are given only for firm matches. The size field is filled for only some rows; it gives once, few, many or a size class.

V: TRBV5-6
length: 14
J: TRBJ2-5
size: .
D: .
CDR3: CASSLGLGEETQYF
DNA: TGTGCCAGCAGCCTGGGCCTGGGGGAAGAGACCCAGTACTTC

V: TRBV12-3/TRBV12-4
length: 19
J: TRBJ2-2
size: once
D: TRBD2
CDR3: CAISFFRRLAGVDTGELFF
DNA: TGTGCCATCAGTTTTTTCCGAAGACTAGCGGGAGTAGACACCGGGGAGCTGTTTTTT

V: TRBV12-3/TRBV12-4
length: 15
J: TRBJ2-1
size: .
D: TRBD1
CDR3: CASSRAWGTGNEQFF
DNA: TGTGCCAGCAGCCGCGCCTGGGGGACAGGCAATGAGCAGTTCTTC

V: TRBV27
length: 14
J: TRBJ2-1
size: many
D: .
CDR3: CASSLFVQPNEQFF
DNA: TGTGCCAGCAGTTTATTTGTGCAGCCCAATGAGCAGTTCTTC

V: TRBV24-1
length: 13
J: TRBJ2-1
size: .
D: .
CDR3: CATSEWGGLEQFF
DNA: TGTGCCACCAGTGAATGGGGAGGCTTAGAGCAGTTCTTC

V: TRBV5-1
length: 13
J: TRBJ2-1
size: few
D: .
CDR3: CASSLSPRYEQFF
DNA: TGCGCCAGCAGCTTGAGCCCCCGCTATGAGCAGTTCTTC

V: TRBV5-1
length: 15
J: TRBJ1-5
size: .
D: .
CDR3: CASSLDGISNQPQHF
DNA: TGCGCCAGCAGCTTGGACGGTATCAGCAATCAGCCCCAGCATTTT

V: TRBV20-1
length: 11
J: TRBJ2-1
size: few
D: .
CDR3: CSAHGATEQFF
DNA: TGCAGTGCTCACGGCGCCACGGAGCAGTTCTTC

V: TRBV5-1
length: 13
J: TRBJ2-3
size: .
D: .
CDR3: CASSWGSEDTQYF
DNA: TGCGCCAGCAGCTGGGGGTCGGAAGATACGCAGTATTTT

V: TRBV7-9
length: 14
J: TRBJ2-1
size: .
D: .
CDR3: CASTFWGSYNEQFF
DNA: TGTGCCAGCACCTTTTGGGGATCCTACAATGAGCAGTTCTTC

V: TRBV10-2
length: 15
J: TRBJ2-1
size: few
D: .
CDR3: CASSVLPTSPNEQFF
DNA: TGCGCCAGCAGTGTTTTACCGACTAGTCCCAATGAGCAGTTCTTC